This TCR beta chain was profiled in a study of T cell clonotyping in hematopoietic cell transplantation. Clones were read by immunoSEQ multiplex PCR, and TCRdb kept only the in-frame ones, dropping some. The table has about 27,000 clones, 60% to 80% seen once. Study-level findings and limits: CD4 and CD8 repertoire contributions could not be separated without sorting. Few recipient clonotypes overlapped donors; over 97% were de novo at given depth. After transplant, recipient diversity fell while pathologically expanded clonotypes grew through day 180.

Sample time point: recipient sample about 28 days before transplant, after cytoreduction. Blood collection times were about day -28 and days 30, 100, 180 posttransplant. Of note for this clone: Its antigen is not known.

This CDR3 has 12 amino acids. Trimming left V 2 bases short and J 4 bases short, with 8 bases between. The germline gives CDR1 GTSNPN, CDR2 SVGIG (reference sequence). This TCR came from a man aged 50-59 years with myelodysplastic syndrome. Some clones in this sample may be carry-over from other donors' samples. The rearrangement uses TRBV30 and TRBJ1-2, with D unclear. Sequencing used peripheral blood mononuclear cells, obtained before stem cell transplant. Here the CDR3 reads CAWSTHGYGYTF. As DNA, the CDR3 is TGTGCCTGGAGTACCCATGGCTATGGCTACACCTTC.